This T cell receptor (beta chain) derives from a study of vaccination effects on CD4 cells after COVID-19. V was pared by 3 bases and J by 10 bases, with 15 bases of the junction left unmatched. Germline loops: CDR1 SGHTA, CDR2 FQGNSA. The CDR3 consists of 16 residues. In the ViraFEST assay, antigen-specific CD4+ clonotypes were identified by expansion after peptide-pool stimulation. Researchers isolated CD4+ T cells once approximately eleven days of culture had elapsed. The person acquired a PCR-confirmed SARS-CoV-2 infection between March and December 2020. TCRdb's copy holds only in-frame clones and misses some; the assay was immunoSEQ multiplex PCR. The data contain some 22,000 clones, around 77% of them singletons. A remark on this clone: Its antigen remains unknown.

This sequence joins TRBV7-2 and TRBJ2-3; 8 bases map to TRBD1. Specimen: CD4+ T cells from PBMCs cultured with SARS-CoV-2 spike peptides, collected before COVID-19 vaccination. The receptor's source is a human donor who had a prior SARS-CoV-2 infection. This CDR3 reads CASSLLVGQGAAPQYF. CDR3 bases: TGTGCCAGCAGCTTGTTGGTGGGGCAGGGGGCTGCCCCGCAGTATTTT. Full variable domain (outside the CDR3, taken from reference TRBV7-2 and TRBJ2-3): GAGVSQSPSNKVTEKGKDVELRCDPISGHTALYWYRQSLGQGLEFLIYFQGNSAPDKSGLPSDRFSAERTGGSVSTLTIQRTQQEDSAVYLCASSLLVGQGAAPQYFGPGTRLTVL.